One and the same sample provided the 21 T cell receptor beta chains below, sequenced in a study of T cells in Graves' hyperthyroidism and ophthalmopathy. Amplified TCR beta CDR3 regions derived from RNA transcripts. An initial round of RT-PCR targeting the TCR CDR3 relied on the HTBI primer set. TCRdb passed the multiplex PCR reads through MiXCR, listing each CDR3 protein once. The top ten hold 34% of the sample, which has about 640,000 distinct CDR3 sequences, more than 20% seen once. The sample consisted of blood. These receptors were collected from a man younger than 45 with Graves' ophthalmopathy.

This clonotype came up a few times. The chain employs TRBV6-1 and TRBJ1-1; 8 bases align to TRBD1. Germline V gives CDR1 MNHNS, CDR2 SASEGT. This CDR3 has 13 residues. V gave up 7 bases and J gave up 11 bases; unmatched junction bases: 12. CDR3 amino acids: CASITTGVAQAFF. CDR3 sequence (DNA): TGTGCCAGCATCACGACAGGGGTAGCACAGGCTTTCTTT.

The chain has TRBV12-3 or TRBV12-4 and TRBJ1-1; D unresolved. The CDR3 has 14 amino acids. The V end was cut by 7 bases, the J end by 7 bases, with 19 bases between. The CDR3 sequence is CASTLVAFGYEAFF. Here the CDR3 DNA reads TGTGCCAGCACCCTCGTTGCGTTCGGGTATGAAGCTTTCTTT.

This clonotype was picked up a small number of times. The rearrangement uses TRBV5-1 and TRBJ2-2; 9 bases match TRBD1. CDR1 SGHRS and CDR2 YFSETQ come from the germline V gene. This CDR3 comprises 15 residues. The V and J ends lost 5 bases and 1 base, in that order; junction bases with no gene match: 3. Here the CDR3 DNA reads TGCGCCAGCAGAGGGACAGGGCTGAACACCGGGGAGCTGTTTTTT. Its protein is CASRGTGLNTGELFF. The whole variable domain, filled in from reference TRBV5-1 and TRBJ2-2, reads KAGVTQTPRYLIKTRGQQVTLSCSPISGHRSVSWYQQTPGQGLQFLFEYFSETQRNKGNFPGRFSGRQFSNSRSEMNVSTLELGDSALYLCASRGTGLNTGELFFGEGSRLTVL.

This chain uses TRBV6-1 with TRBJ2-7, with 9 bases matching TRBD2. J gave up 2 bases and V 4 bases, and 3 bases lay outside the gene matches. The CDR3 is made up of 14 amino acids. From germline, CDR1 is MNHNS and CDR2 SASEGT. In DNA, the CDR3 is TGTGCCAGCAGTGGAGTAGCGGGAGCCTACGAGCAGTACTTC. This translates into CASSGVAGAYEQYF.

This clonotype was observed at least ten times. V gene TRBV12-3 or TRBV12-4 combines with J gene TRBJ2-4, with a possible D match to TRBD2 (5 bases). The V end was cut by 0 bases, the J end by 0 bases, with 18 bases between. The CDR3 sequence is 19 residues long. The CDR3 is CASSLAVTEEIGAKNIQYF. For the CDR3, the DNA is TGTGCCAGCAGTTTAGCGGTCACGGAGGAGATAGGAGCCAAAAACATTCAGTACTTC.

In this sample, this clonotype turned up many times. The rearrangement links TRBV7-2 to TRBJ2-7; D is possibly TRBD1 (6 bases). CDR1 is SGHTA and CDR2 is FQGNSA in the germline V gene. The CDR3 extends over 14 amino acids. V was clipped by 5 bases and J by 2 bases, with 13 bases between them. CDR3 region: CASSTHRDTYEQYF. In DNA form, the CDR3 reads TGTGCCAGCAGCACACACCGGGACACCTACGAGCAGTACTTC.

J is TRBJ1-6 and V is TRBV13; D perhaps matches TRBD1 (6 bases). The V gene lost 3 bases and the J gene lost 13 bases, with 13 bases spanning the gap. The CDR3 consists of 13 residues. Germline V CDR1 and CDR2: PRHDT, FYEKMQ (reference sequence). This CDR3 is CASSFRTASPLHF. In nucleotides, the CDR3 is TGTGCCAGCAGCTTTAGGACAGCATCTCCCCTCCACTTT.

This clonotype was seen a handful of times. The chain is built from TRBV4-1 and TRBJ2-3; TRBD1 might be the D (6 bases). The ends were cut back, 5 bases at V and 0 bases at J, with 18 bases in the middle. Germline-derived CDR1 and CDR2 are MGHRA and YSYEKL. The CDR3 spans 17 residues. The CDR3 nucleotides read TGCGCCAGCAGCTTGCCCGACAGGACGTCTAGCACAGATACGCAGTATTTT. Amino acid sequence: CASSLPDRTSSTDTQYF.

In this sample, this clonotype turned up many times. The chain uses TRBV28 and TRBJ2-7, with TRBD2 identical over 9 bases. Looked up from germline, CDR1 is MDHEN and CDR2 is SYDVKM. CDR3 length: 15 amino acids. V dropped 8 bases and J dropped 4; count of bases not matched to a gene: 12. The CDR3 protein is CASHTYRAGGYEQYF. CDR3 bases: TGTGCCAGCCATACCTACCGAGCGGGAGGTTACGAGCAGTACTTC.

The V call is TRBV7-6, the J call TRBJ2-3; D gene unclear. CDR3 length: 15 amino acids. Per germline, CDR1 SGHVS and CDR2 FNYEAQ. Trimming cost V 2 bases and J 1 base, with 10 bases left between them. The CDR3 sequence is CASSLRLSGTDTQYF. The CDR3 nucleotides are TGTGCCAGCAGCTTACGGTTATCGGGCACAGATACGCAGTATTTT.

At least ten counts were recorded for this clonotype. V usage is TRBV27 and J usage is TRBJ2-1; possible D gene TRBD2, 6 bases. The CDR3 is made up of 15 amino acids. The V end was cut by 8 bases, the J end by 5 bases, with 19 bases between. From germline, CDR1 is MNHEY and CDR2 SMNVEV (reference sequence). CDR3 bases: TGTGCCAGCTCGCAAAAGGGACTCCGGAACAATGAGCAGTTCTTC. It codes for CASSQKGLRNNEQFF.

This clonotype has only a few counts. The genes are TRBV27 and TRBJ2-7, with 7 nucleotides matching TRBD2. This CDR3 has 16 residues. In germline, CDR1 is MNHEY, CDR2 SMNVEV (reference sequence). V was pared by 5 bases and J by 2 bases, with 12 bases of the junction left unmatched. CDR3 coding DNA: TGTGCCAGCAGTGCCTCGGGGCGGGAGATCCCCTACGAGCAGTACTTC. Amino acids: CASSASGREIPYEQYF.

This clonotype has ten or more counts. This chain links TRBV5-1 with TRBJ1-5; D unresolved. CDR3 size: 15 residues. The germline gives CDR1 SGHRS, CDR2 YFSETQ. Trimming stripped 0 bases from V and 3 bases from J, with 10 bases between. CDR3 residues: CASSLGPGYNQPQHF. DNA of the CDR3: TGCGCCAGCAGCTTGGGACCGGGATACAATCAGCCCCAGCATTTT.

This clonotype was observed many times. The chain recombines TRBV3-1 with TRBJ2-1; D perhaps matches TRBD1 (5 bases). V was cut by 1 base and J by 9 bases, with 7 bases left in between. The CDR3 is made up of 12 amino acids. Germline CDR1 and CDR2: LGHDT and YNNKEL (reference sequence). The chain's CDR3 is CASSQVGLEQFF. The CDR3 nucleotides are TGTGCCAGCAGCCAAGTGGGGCTTGAGCAGTTCTTC.

The chain is built from TRBV19 and TRBJ2-7; the match to TRBD1 covers 9 bases. This CDR3 has 15 amino acids. J gave up 6 bases and V 5 bases, and 11 bases lay outside the gene matches. Germline assignment: CDR1 LNHDA and CDR2 SQIVND (reference sequence). The DNA of the CDR3 is TGTGCCAGTAGTCCAGCCGGGACAGGGAACGTCGAGCAGTACTTC. It translates to CASSPAGTGNVEQYF.

The V call is TRBV11-2, the J call TRBJ2-1; 9 bases agree with TRBD2. The CDR3 has 16 residues. The germline V gene has CDR1 SGHAT and CDR2 FQNNGV. Losses at the gene ends were 0 bases for V and 2 bases for J; bases not matched to a gene: 2. The CDR3 DNA sequence: TGTGCCAGCAGCTTAGATCTAGCGGGACCCTACAATGAGCAGTTCTTC. Protein sequence: CASSLDLAGPYNEQFF.

The chain combines TRBV29-1 with TRBJ2-2, with D possibly being TRBD2 (6 bases). The CDR3 is made up of 15 amino acids. Trimming pared 0 bases from V and 5 bases from J, leaving 13 bases between. From germline, CDR1 is SQVTM and CDR2 ANQGSEA. The CDR3 loop reads CSVEDWNGSTGELFF. The DNA of the CDR3 is TGCAGCGTTGAAGATTGGAACGGGAGTACCGGGGAGCTGTTTTTT.

This chain connects TRBV10-3 to TRBJ2-1; 8 bases are a match to TRBD2. The CDR3 sequence is 17 residues long. V was clipped by 0 bases and J by 8 bases; unmatched bases: 12. The germline V gene has CDR1 ENHRY and CDR2 SYGVKD. CDR3 protein: CAISESSGTRLGHEQFF. The CDR3, as DNA: TGTGCCATCAGTGAGTCGAGTGGGACTAGGTTGGGTCATGAGCAGTTCTTC.

Written as DNA, the CDR3 is TGTGCCAGCAGCTCCCCCGGCCGCCACCTTCTAAACACCATATATTTT. Amino acids: CASSSPGRHLLNTIYF. This chain uses TRBV7-9 with TRBJ1-3; D remains unclear. Germline V lookup: CDR1 SEHNR, CDR2 FQNEAQ (reference sequence). The CDR3 consists of 16 residues. Trimming removed 4 bases at V and 6 bases at J, with 19 bases between. Based on the CDR3 plus reference TRBV7-9 and TRBJ1-3, the full variable domain is DTGVSQNPRHKITKRGQNVTFRCDPISEHNRLYWYRQTLGQGPEFLTYFQNEAQLEKSRLLSDRFSAERPKGSFSTLEIQRTEQGDSAMYLCASSSPGRHLLNTIYFGEGSWLTVV.

The chain uses TRBV11-2 and TRBJ2-3; 10 bases agree with TRBD2. The CDR3 spans 24 residues. V gave up 5 bases and J gave up 0 bases; unmatched junction bases: 29. Germline values: CDR1 SGHAT, CDR2 FQNNGV. The CDR3 is CASSLPRGAGRVTSGKLSTDTQYF. CDR3 DNA: TGTGCCAGCAGCCTCCCAAGGGGGGCCGGCAGAGTTACTAGCGGGAAACTTAGCACAGATACGCAGTATTTT. Combining the CDR3 with reference TRBV11-2 and TRBJ2-3 gives the whole variable domain EAGVAQSPRYKIIEKRQSVAFWCNPISGHATLYWYQQILGQGPKLLIQFQNNGVVDDSQLPKDRFSAERLKGVDSTLKIQPAKLEDSAVYLCASSLPRGAGRVTSGKLSTDTQYFGPGTRLTVL.

This clonotype has just a few counts. This may come from a read error, since a much larger clone is one base off. The chain couples TRBV7-3 to TRBJ2-7; TRBD1 agrees at 8 bases. Per the germline V gene, CDR1 is SGHTA and CDR2 is FQGTGA. The CDR3 has 13 residues. The V and J ends lost 3 bases and 6 bases, in that order; junction bases with no gene match: 4. The CDR3 nucleotides read TGTGCCAGCAGCTTGGACAGGGCCACCGAGCAGTACTTC. Translation: CASSLDRATEQYF.